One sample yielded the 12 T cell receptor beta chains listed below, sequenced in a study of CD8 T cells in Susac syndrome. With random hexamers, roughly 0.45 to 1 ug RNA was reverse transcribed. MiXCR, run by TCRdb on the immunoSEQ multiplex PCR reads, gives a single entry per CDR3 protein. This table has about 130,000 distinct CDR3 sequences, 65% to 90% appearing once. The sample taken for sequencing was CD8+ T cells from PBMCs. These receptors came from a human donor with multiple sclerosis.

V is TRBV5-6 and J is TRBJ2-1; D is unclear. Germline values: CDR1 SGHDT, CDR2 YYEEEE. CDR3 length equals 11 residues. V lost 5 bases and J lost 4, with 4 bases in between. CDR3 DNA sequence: TGTGCCAGCAGTAGATACAATGAGCAGTTCTTC. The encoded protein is CASSRYNEQFF.

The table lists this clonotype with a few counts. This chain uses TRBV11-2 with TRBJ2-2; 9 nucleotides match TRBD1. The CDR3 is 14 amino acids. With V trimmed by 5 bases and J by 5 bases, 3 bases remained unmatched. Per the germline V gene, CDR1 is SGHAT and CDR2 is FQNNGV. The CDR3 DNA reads TGTGCCAGCAGCGCCGGACAGGGGACCGGGGAGCTGTTTTTT. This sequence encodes CASSAGQGTGELFF.

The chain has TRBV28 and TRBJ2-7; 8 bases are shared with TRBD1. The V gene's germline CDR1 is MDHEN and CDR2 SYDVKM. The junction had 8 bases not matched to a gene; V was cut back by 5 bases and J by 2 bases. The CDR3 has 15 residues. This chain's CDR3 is CASSPDRGPTYEQYF. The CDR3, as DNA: TGTGCCAGCAGTCCTGACAGGGGCCCTACCTACGAGCAGTACTTC.

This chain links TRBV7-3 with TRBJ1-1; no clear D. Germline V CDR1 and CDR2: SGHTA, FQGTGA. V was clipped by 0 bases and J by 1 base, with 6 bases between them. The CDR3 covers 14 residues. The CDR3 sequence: CASSLTRENTEAFF. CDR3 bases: TGTGCCAGCAGCTTAACTAGGGAGAACACTGAAGCTTTCTTT.

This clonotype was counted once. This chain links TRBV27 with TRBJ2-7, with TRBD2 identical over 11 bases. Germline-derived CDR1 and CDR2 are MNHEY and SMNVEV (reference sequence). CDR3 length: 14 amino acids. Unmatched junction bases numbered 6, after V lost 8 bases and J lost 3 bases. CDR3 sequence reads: CASRTTSGSYEQYV. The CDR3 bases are TGTGCCAGCCGAACCACTAGCGGGAGCTACGAGCAGTACGTC.

The CDR3, as DNA: TGTGCCAGCAGTCCGGGACTAGCGGGTGGTATGGAGACCCAGTACTTC. Translating gives CASSPGLAGGMETQYF. The J gene is TRBJ2-5, the V gene TRBV6-1; 12 nucleotides align to TRBD2. This CDR3 is 16 amino acids long. With 5 bases clipped from V and 5 bases from J, the junction kept 9 bases outside the gene matches. Germline V gives CDR1 MNHNS, CDR2 SASEGT.

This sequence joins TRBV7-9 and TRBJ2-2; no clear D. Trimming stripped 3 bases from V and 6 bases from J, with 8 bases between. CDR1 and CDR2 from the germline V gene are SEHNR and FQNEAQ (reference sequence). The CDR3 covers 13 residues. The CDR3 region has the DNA TGTGCCAGCAGCTTGGCTGTATCCGGGGAGCTGTTTTTT. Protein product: CASSLAVSGELFF.

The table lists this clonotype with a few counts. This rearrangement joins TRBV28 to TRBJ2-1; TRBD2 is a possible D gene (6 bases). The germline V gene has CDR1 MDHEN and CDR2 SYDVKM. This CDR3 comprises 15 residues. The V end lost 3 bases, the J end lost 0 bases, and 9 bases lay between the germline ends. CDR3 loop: CASSLGRSSYNEQFF. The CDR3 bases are TGTGCCAGCAGTTTGGGGAGGAGCTCCTACAATGAGCAGTTCTTC.

Written as DNA, the CDR3 is TGTGCCTGGAAAAGGGGGACTGGAAACACCATATATTTT. This codes for CAWKRGTGNTIYF. The chain links TRBV30 to TRBJ1-3; D may be TRBD1 (6 bases). V lost 4 bases and J 2 bases, leaving 9 bases between the germline ends. CDR1 is GTSNPN and CDR2 is SVGIG in the germline V gene (reference sequence). The CDR3 runs to 13 residues.

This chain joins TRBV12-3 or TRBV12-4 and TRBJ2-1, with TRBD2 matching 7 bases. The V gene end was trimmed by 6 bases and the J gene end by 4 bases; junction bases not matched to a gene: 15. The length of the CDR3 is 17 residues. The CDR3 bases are TGTGCCAGCAGGCACACCTCGGGACTAAGCCTTTACAATGAGCAGTTCTTC. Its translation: CASRHTSGLSLYNEQFF.

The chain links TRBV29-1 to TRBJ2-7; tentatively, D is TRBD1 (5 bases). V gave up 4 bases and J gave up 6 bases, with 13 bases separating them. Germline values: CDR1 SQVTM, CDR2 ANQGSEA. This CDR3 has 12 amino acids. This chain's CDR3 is CSVVGPAAEQYF. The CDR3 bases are TGCAGCGTTGTGGGGCCGGCCGCCGAGCAGTACTTC.

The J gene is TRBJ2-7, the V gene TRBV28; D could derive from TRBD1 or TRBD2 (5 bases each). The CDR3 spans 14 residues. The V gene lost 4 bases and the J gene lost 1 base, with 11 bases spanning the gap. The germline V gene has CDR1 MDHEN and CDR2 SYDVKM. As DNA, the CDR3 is TGTGCCAGCAGTTCCCCCGAGGGGTCCTACGAGCAGTACTTC. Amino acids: CASSSPEGSYEQYF.